These 26 T cell receptor beta chains were sequenced from one sample in a study of blood T cell repertoires in COVID-19. Sequencing was performed with immunoSEQ multiplex PCR; in TCRdb, only in-frame clones are kept and a portion is missing. The sample records roughly 340,000 clones, around nine tenths being singletons. Sequencing input: peripheral blood. The receptors here all came from a woman younger than 35 who had recovered from COVID-19.

This sequence joins TRBV5-1 and TRBJ1-4; possibly TRBD1 for D (5 bases). The germline V gene encodes CDR1 SGHRS and CDR2 YFSETQ. The CDR3 consists of 16 residues. V was shortened by 5 bases and J by 5 bases, with 19 bases between the two germline ends. The CDR3 here is CASRPYSGRENEKLFF. DNA for the CDR3: TGCGCCAGCAGACCTTATTCAGGGAGGGAAAATGAAAAACTGTTTTTT.

The chain joins TRBV12-5 to TRBJ1-6; TRBD1 might be the D (6 bases). The CDR3 totals 16 residues. The germline V and J ends were trimmed by 7 bases and 8 bases, with 21 bases remaining between them. Per germline, CDR1 LGHNT and CDR2 FRNRAP. CDR3 region: CASATLTGLVDSPLHF. CDR3 coding DNA: TGTGCTAGTGCCACGCTGACAGGCCTAGTTGATTCACCCCTCCACTTT.

This clone was counted a single time. The chain joins TRBV5-1 to TRBJ1-1; 7 bases are a match to TRBD1. The CDR3 totals 15 residues. The J segment lost 3 bases and the V segment lost 4 bases, leaving 9 bases of the junction unmatched. In germline, CDR1 is SGHRS, CDR2 YFSETQ. CDR3 protein: CASSKGAVFDTEAFF. In DNA, the CDR3 is TGCGCCAGCAGCAAGGGGGCCGTTTTCGACACTGAAGCTTTCTTT.

The chain employs TRBV5-1 and TRBJ2-1, with D perhaps TRBD2 (6 bases). This CDR3 contains 14 residues. V dropped 3 bases and J dropped 6 bases, with 13 bases sitting between them. CDR1 is SGHRS and CDR2 is YFSETQ in the germline V gene. The CDR3 sequence: CASSSRLGGNEQFF. DNA of the CDR3: TGCGCCAGCAGCTCCAGACTAGGTGGCAATGAGCAGTTCTTC.

The chain combines TRBV5-1 with TRBJ1-1; D is possibly TRBD1 (6 bases). V was pared by 3 bases and J by 5 bases, with 14 bases between. There are 14 residues in the CDR3. Germline loops: CDR1 SGHRS, CDR2 YFSETQ. The CDR3 here is CASSSQGGWTEAFF. As DNA, the CDR3 is TGCGCCAGCAGCTCACAGGGTGGGTGGACTGAAGCTTTCTTT.

The V and J genes are TRBV11-3 and TRBJ2-3; D is uncertain. Per germline, CDR1 SGHNT and CDR2 YENEEA. The CDR3 consists of 12 residues. V gave up 4 bases and J gave up 4 bases, with 6 bases separating them. This CDR3 reads CASSSRSDTQYF. CDR3 nucleotide sequence: TGTGCCAGCAGCTCTCGGTCAGATACGCAGTATTTT. The full variable domain, with the rest looked up from reference TRBV11-3 and TRBJ2-3, is EAGVVQSPRYKIIEKKQPVAFWCNPISGHNTLYWYLQNLGQGPELLIRYENEEAVDDSQLPKDRFSAERLKGVDSTLKIQPAELGDSAVYLCASSSRSDTQYFGPGTRLTVL.

The gene calls are TRBV30 and TRBJ2-3, with 11 bases that match TRBD1. Germline assignment: CDR1 GTSNPN and CDR2 SVGIG (reference sequence). J was trimmed by 5 bases and V by 2 bases; bases with no gene match: 3. This CDR3 comprises 14 residues. CDR3 bases: TGTGCCTGGAGTCTGGACAGGGGGCAAGATACGCAGTATTTT. Its translation is CAWSLDRGQDTQYF.

V gene TRBV5-1 combines with J gene TRBJ2-1; tentative D call: TRBD2 (7 bases). Trimming shortened V by 0 bases and J by 4 bases, and 14 bases separated the two germline ends. The CDR3 spans 16 residues. Germline loops: CDR1 SGHRS, CDR2 YFSETQ. The CDR3 reads CASSLALADSYNEQFF. CDR3 DNA: TGCGCCAGCAGCTTGGCCCTAGCGGACAGTTACAATGAGCAGTTCTTC.

The V call is TRBV5-4, the J call TRBJ1-2; 9 bases agree with TRBD1. Germline V gene lookup returns CDR1 SGHNT and CDR2 YYREEE (reference sequence). The CDR3 spans 17 residues. Trimming at V came to 7 bases and at J to 4 bases, leaving 17 bases not matched to a gene. CDR3: CASRTGTGIGSGYGYTF. The CDR3 nucleotides are TGTGCCAGCCGTACCGGGACAGGGATCGGTTCGGGCTATGGCTACACCTTC.

The V gene is TRBV4-3, the J gene TRBJ2-3; weak D call: TRBD2 (6 bases). There are 16 residues in the CDR3. CDR1 and CDR2 from the germline V gene are LGHNA and YSLEER. Trimming shortened V by 0 bases and J by 8 bases, and 18 bases separated the two germline ends. CDR3: CASSQDRGIRVGTQYF. In DNA, the CDR3 is TGCGCCAGCAGCCAAGATCGGGGGATACGAGTTGGTACGCAGTATTTT.

The chain joins TRBV27 to TRBJ2-1; TRBD2 agrees at 11 bases. This CDR3 is built from 15 residues. With 3 bases clipped from V and 7 bases from J, the junction kept 5 bases outside the gene matches. Per germline, CDR1 MNHEY and CDR2 SMNVEV (reference sequence). DNA of the CDR3: TGTGCCAGCAGTTTTGGATCTAGCGGGAGGAATGAGCAGTTCTTC. Its protein is CASSFGSSGRNEQFF.

This chain joins TRBV21-1 and TRBJ2-7; the table's D call, TRBD1, was not checked against the DNA. TRBV21-1 is a pseudogene segment. The CDR3 consists of 15 residues. The CDR3 sequence: CASSKVQLSSYEQYV. As DNA, the CDR3 is TGTGCCAGCAGCAAAGTACAGCTTTCCTCCTACGAGCAGTACGTC.

The V call is TRBV5-4, the J call TRBJ2-5; D is perhaps TRBD2 (6 bases). The germline CDR1 and CDR2 sequences are SGHNT and YYREEE (reference sequence). The CDR3 spans 16 residues. V was cut by 5 bases and J by 0 bases, with 17 bases left in between. CDR3 nucleotides: TGTGCCAGCAGGACGGAGCTTGCGGGGTACCAAGAGACCCAGTACTTC. Its protein is CASRTELAGYQETQYF.

The chain combines TRBV7-6 with TRBJ2-5, with 8 positions matching TRBD1. The germline V gene has CDR1 SGHVS and CDR2 FNYEAQ. J was trimmed by 3 bases and V by 5 bases; bases with no gene match: 11. CDR3 length equals 16 residues. CDR3 in DNA: TGTGCCAGCAGCGAGTGGGACAGGTCGCGAGAAGAGACCCAGTACTTC. Translated, it gives CASSEWDRSREETQYF. Based on the CDR3 plus reference TRBV7-6 and TRBJ2-5, the full variable domain is GAGVSQSPRYKVTKRGQDVALRCDPISGHVSLYWYRQALGQGPEFLTYFNYEAQQDKSGLPNDRFSAERPEGSISTLTIQRTEQRDSAMYRCASSEWDRSREETQYFGPGTRLLVL.

The chain uses TRBV9 and TRBJ2-1, with 7 bases fitting TRBD2. Germline V CDR1 and CDR2: SGDLS, YYNGEE. This CDR3 comprises 17 residues. V dropped 4 bases and J dropped 0; count of bases not matched to a gene: 10. CDR3 nucleotides: TGTGCCAGCAGCTTCCTCGCGGGGGAGAGCTCCTACAATGAGCAGTTCTTC. This gives the protein CASSFLAGESSYNEQFF.

CDR3 in amino acids: CATSRDLQGRGEKLFF. CDR3 nucleotides: TGTGCCACCAGCAGAGATTTACAGGGGAGAGGAGAAAAACTGTTTTTT. This chain joins TRBV15 and TRBJ1-4, with 7 nucleotides matching TRBD1. Trimming removed 0 bases from V and 8 bases from J; junction bases left unmatched: 9. Germline lookup yields CDR1 LNHNV and CDR2 YYDKDF (reference sequence). The CDR3 totals 16 residues.

As to this clone: At the DNA level, this CDR3 is encoded by other sequences in the same sample as well. The chain is built from TRBV3-1 (or the pseudogene TRBV3-2) and TRBJ2-3, with D hard to call. V lost 1 base and J lost 5, with 4 bases in between. The CDR3 contains 12 residues. CDR1 and CDR2 from the germline V gene are LGHDT and YNNKEL (reference sequence). CDR3 protein: CASSQAGDTQYF. The CDR3 DNA sequence: TGTGCCAGCAGCCAAGCGGGAGATACGCAGTATTTT.

This sequence joins TRBV5-4 and TRBJ2-5; tentative D call: TRBD1 (5 bases). This CDR3 contains 14 residues. CDR1 is SGHNT, CDR2 YYREEE, per germline (reference sequence). V lost 0 bases to trimming and J lost 0 bases, with 6 bases between them. In DNA form, the CDR3 reads TGTGCCAGCAGCTTGGTCAGGGACCAAGAGACCCAGTACTTC. This encodes CASSLVRDQETQYF.

The J gene is TRBJ2-5, the V gene TRBV4-3, with 14 positions matching TRBD2. CDR3 length equals 16 residues. V shed 3 bases and J 5 bases; nucleotides not matched to a gene: 5. The germline CDR1 and CDR2 sequences are LGHNA and YSLEER. CDR3 residues: CASSQGLAGVGETQYF. The CDR3 nucleotides read TGCGCCAGCAGCCAGGGACTAGCGGGAGTAGGGGAGACCCAGTACTTC.

This chain joins TRBV6-2 or TRBV6-3 and TRBJ2-7; possible D gene TRBD2, 6 bases. Trimming cost V 6 bases and J 7 bases, with 19 bases left between them. Germline-derived CDR1 and CDR2 are MNHEY and SVGEGT. CDR3 length equals 14 residues. The CDR3 nucleotides read TGTGCCAGCAGCCCGGGACTCCGAATATTGGAGCAGTACGTC. This sequence encodes CASSPGLRILEQYV.

This clone has only a few counts. J is TRBJ1-6 and V is TRBV4-1; no firm D call. Per the germline V gene, CDR1 is MGHRA and CDR2 is YSYEKL. The CDR3 sequence is 13 residues long. Between the trimmed V and J ends, which lost 4 bases and 9 bases, there was a span of 10 bases. CDR3: CASSRVFGSPLHF. DNA for the CDR3: TGCGCCAGCAGCCGAGTTTTCGGTTCACCCCTCCACTTT.

J is TRBJ1-3 and V is TRBV5-4; D may be TRBD1 (6 bases). Germline values: CDR1 SGHNT, CDR2 YYREEE (reference sequence). The V and J ends lost 5 bases and 0 bases respectively, with 15 bases between them. The CDR3 totals 16 residues. The CDR3 sequence: CASSVGAPDSGNTIYF. CDR3 nucleotides: TGTGCCAGCAGTGTGGGGGCCCCGGACTCTGGAAACACCATATATTTT.

This chain joins TRBV11-2 and TRBJ2-1; 14 positions match TRBD2. The CDR3 covers 15 residues. The germline CDR1 and CDR2 sequences are SGHAT and FQNNGV. V trimming: 5 bases; J trimming: 8 bases; junction bases outside the gene matches: 5. In DNA, the CDR3 is TGTGCCAGCAGCGTCGGGACTAGCGGGAGCGATGAGCAGTTCTTC. Its protein is CASSVGTSGSDEQFF.

V is TRBV27 and J is TRBJ2-1; 8 bases match TRBD2. CDR3 length equals 17 residues. In germline, CDR1 is MNHEY, CDR2 SMNVEV (reference sequence). With V trimmed by 6 bases and J by 11 bases, 21 bases remained unmatched. The CDR3 is CASRPTSSLAGSFKQFF. The CDR3 bases are TGTGCCAGCAGGCCCACTTCCTCCTTAGCGGGAAGTTTTAAGCAGTTCTTC.

The chain is built from TRBV5-4 and TRBJ2-5; 7 bases map to TRBD2. Germline-derived CDR1 and CDR2 are SGHNT and YYREEE (reference sequence). Trimming at V came to 4 bases and at J to 3 bases, leaving 9 bases not matched to a gene. The CDR3 is 15 residues long. The CDR3 coding sequence is TGTGCCAGCAGCCTTCTAGCGGACTTAGAAGAGACCCAGTACTTC. Amino acid sequence: CASSLLADLEETQYF.

This chain connects TRBV7-2 to TRBJ1-1; D is perhaps TRBD1 (5 bases). The V gene's germline CDR1 is SGHTA and CDR2 FQGNSA. V lost 5 bases and J lost 0, with 10 bases in between. The CDR3 consists of 14 residues. CDR3 region: CASSIRAMNTEAFF. In nucleotides, the CDR3 is TGTGCCAGCAGCATCAGGGCCATGAACACTGAAGCTTTCTTT.